This entry lists 29 T cell receptor beta chains sequenced from one sample in a study of T cell responses to AZD1222 COVID-19 vaccine. The repertoire was sequenced with immunoSEQ multiplex PCR; TCRdb's copy has only in-frame clones and lacks some. The sample has roughly 130,000 clones, 80% to 95% seen once. The sequences come from peripheral blood, collected 28 days after the second AZD1222 dose. Every receptor here comes from an adult who received the AZD1222 COVID-19 vaccine.

The chain uses TRBV29-1 and TRBJ2-5, with 7 bases matching TRBD1. Germline-derived CDR1 and CDR2 are SQVTM and ANQGSEA. CDR3 length: 12 amino acids. Trimming removed 6 bases from V and 5 bases from J; junction bases left unmatched: 6. CDR3 in amino acids: CSVDRLGETQYF. In DNA form, the CDR3 reads TGCAGCGTGGACAGGCTAGGGGAGACCCAGTACTTC.

The chain links TRBV10-2 to TRBJ1-4; 8 nucleotides agree with TRBD1. Losses at the gene ends were 10 bases for V and 7 bases for J; bases not matched to a gene: 11. Germline V gene sequence: CDR1 WSHSY, CDR2 SAAADI. The CDR3 runs to 14 residues. This CDR3 is CATQTGGIGEKLFF. The CDR3, as DNA: TGCGCCACCCAAACAGGGGGAATTGGTGAAAAACTGTTTTTT.

This clone has only a few counts. V and J are TRBV7-2 and TRBJ2-7, with D perhaps TRBD1 (6 bases). The CDR3 runs to 13 residues. Trimming cost V 3 bases and J 7 bases, with 13 bases left between them. Looked up from germline, CDR1 is SGHTA and CDR2 is FQGNSA. The CDR3 sequence: CASSFRRGREQYF. In nucleotides, the CDR3 is TGTGCCAGCAGCTTTCGCAGGGGTAGAGAGCAGTACTTC. The full variable domain, completed using reference TRBV7-2 and TRBJ2-7, is GAGVSQSPSNKVTEKGKDVELRCDPISGHTALYWYRQSLGQGLEFLIYFQGNSAPDKSGLPSDRFSAERTGGSVSTLTIQRTQQEDSAVYLCASSFRRGREQYFGPGTRLTVT.

The V call is TRBV19, the J call TRBJ2-3, with no clear D. Germline V gives CDR1 LNHDA, CDR2 SQIVND (reference sequence). The V gene lost 5 bases and the J gene lost 2 bases, with 11 bases spanning the gap. This CDR3 contains 14 residues. The CDR3 reads CASSDREATDTQYF. CDR3 nucleotide sequence: TGTGCCAGTAGTGACCGTGAGGCCACAGATACGCAGTATTTT.

This chain uses TRBV2 with TRBJ1-5; TRBD1 might be the D (5 bases). Trimming left V 5 bases short and J 4 bases short, with 15 bases between. Germline loops: CDR1 SNHLY, CDR2 FYNNEI. This CDR3 region has 15 residues. The chain's CDR3 is CASSQWEGVNQPQHF. The CDR3 DNA follows: TGTGCCAGCAGTCAATGGGAAGGGGTTAATCAGCCCCAGCATTTT.

This chain uses TRBV9 with TRBJ1-1; D remains ambiguous. The CDR3 is 13 residues long. CDR1 and CDR2 (germline): SGDLS, YYNGEE. V lost 0 bases and J 0 bases, leaving 3 bases between the germline ends. CDR3 coding DNA: TGTGCCAGCAGCGTAGATGTGAACACTGAAGCTTTCTTT. Amino acid sequence: CASSVDVNTEAFF.

This clone was observed a handful of times. CDR3 DNA: TGTGCCAGCAGCCAAGATAGACAGGACGAGCAGTACTTC. Translating gives CASSQDRQDEQYF. The V call is TRBV4-2, the J call TRBJ2-7; tentative D call: TRBD1 (6 bases). The V and J ends lost 0 bases and 5 bases respectively, with 8 bases between them. The CDR3 spans 13 residues. Germline CDR1 is LGHNA and CDR2 is YNFKEQ.

The rearrangement uses TRBV7-9 and TRBJ2-5; TRBD2 aligns across 9 bases. J was trimmed by 5 bases and V by 2 bases; bases with no gene match: 6. CDR1 is SEHNR and CDR2 is FQNEAQ in the germline V gene (reference sequence). There are 15 residues in the CDR3. Here the CDR3 reads CASSLHAGGRETQYF. The CDR3 nucleotides are TGTGCCAGCAGCTTACACGCGGGGGGGCGGGAGACCCAGTACTTC.

The chain carries TRBV29-1 and TRBJ1-2; 7 bases map to TRBD1. CDR3 length: 13 amino acids. Germline V gene lookup returns CDR1 SQVTM and CDR2 ANQGSEA. J was trimmed by 0 bases and V by 6 bases; bases with no gene match: 4. The CDR3 spells CSVWDRSNYGYTF. DNA of the CDR3: TGCAGCGTGTGGGACAGATCTAACTATGGCTACACCTTC.

The chain carries TRBV5-1 and TRBJ2-7; 7 nucleotides match TRBD2. V shed 0 bases and J 0 bases; nucleotides not matched to a gene: 3. Germline V gives CDR1 SGHRS, CDR2 YFSETQ. This CDR3 contains 15 residues. This CDR3 is CASSLVSGPSYEQYF. The CDR3 region has the DNA TGCGCCAGCAGCTTGGTTAGCGGGCCCTCCTACGAGCAGTACTTC.

The chain employs TRBV2 and TRBJ2-2; the D gene could be TRBD1 or TRBD2 (5 bases each). Germline values: CDR1 SNHLY, CDR2 FYNNEI. V was pared by 4 bases and J by 5 bases, with 11 bases between. This CDR3 is 14 amino acids long. CDR3 sequence reads: CASSGTGRTGELFF. The CDR3 region has the DNA TGTGCCAGCAGTGGGACGGGACGGACCGGGGAGCTGTTTTTT.

V and J are TRBV13 and TRBJ2-7; D unclear. Germline V lookup: CDR1 PRHDT, CDR2 FYEKMQ (reference sequence). The CDR3 has 15 residues. Trimming cost V 2 bases and J 3 bases, with 14 bases left between them. CDR3 in DNA: TGTGCCAGCAGCTTATCCCCAGCGACCCTCTACGAGCAGTACTTC. Amino acid sequence: CASSLSPATLYEQYF.

The CDR3 DNA reads as TGTGCCAGCAGCCAAGGAGGGGTAGCGGGGGGCCCGGGTGGAGATACGCAGTATTTT. Translated, it gives CASSQGGVAGGPGGDTQYF. This sequence joins TRBV7-2 and TRBJ2-3, with TRBD2 identical over 10 bases. The CDR3 is made up of 19 amino acids. CDR1 and CDR2 from the germline V gene are SGHTA and FQGNSA. Trimming removed 5 bases from V and 5 bases from J; junction bases left unmatched: 19.

The chain recombines TRBV7-2 with TRBJ2-7; D might be TRBD1 (5 bases). Germline values: CDR1 SGHTA, CDR2 FQGNSA. Trimming stripped 1 base from V and 5 bases from J, with 15 bases between. The CDR3 extends over 15 amino acids. CDR3 protein: CASSLVFSPRDEQYF. The CDR3 bases are TGTGCCAGCAGCTTAGTTTTCTCCCCCAGGGACGAGCAGTACTTC.

The CDR3 sequence: CASSYLGAASYNEQFF. The CDR3 DNA sequence: TGTGCCAGCAGCTACCTGGGAGCGGCATCCTACAATGAGCAGTTCTTC. The J gene is TRBJ2-1, the V gene TRBV7-2, with a tentative D call TRBD2 (5 bases). Germline V gene sequence: CDR1 SGHTA, CDR2 FQGNSA. Deletions cut 4 bases from V and 1 base from J, with 14 bases between. The CDR3 is 16 residues long.

The V call is TRBV24-1, the J call TRBJ1-2; D unresolved. Germline V CDR1 and CDR2: KGHDR, SFDVKD. The CDR3 is made up of 13 amino acids. Trimming stripped 6 bases from V and 2 bases from J, with 9 bases between. The CDR3 loop reads CATSKGLNYGYTF. The CDR3 DNA reads as TGTGCCACCAGTAAAGGGTTGAACTATGGCTACACCTTC.

This chain connects TRBV9 to TRBJ2-2, with 10 bases that match TRBD1. Germline loops: CDR1 SGDLS, CDR2 YYNGEE. With 4 bases clipped from V and 5 bases from J, the junction kept 2 bases outside the gene matches. The length of the CDR3 is 14 residues. The CDR3 region has the DNA TGTGCCAGCAGCAGACAGGGGGCTACCGGGGAGCTGTTTTTT. It encodes CASSRQGATGELFF.

This chain connects TRBV29-1 to TRBJ2-1; TRBD1 agrees at 10 bases. The CDR3 length is 14 residues. V shed 3 bases, J shed 4 bases, and the junction held 3 bases outside the gene matches. The germline CDR1 and CDR2 sequences are SQVTM and ANQGSEA. CDR3 in amino acids: CSVDRTGGYNEQFF. The DNA of the CDR3 is TGCAGCGTTGACCGGACAGGGGGTTACAATGAGCAGTTCTTC.

CDR3 nucleotides: TGTGCCAGCAGCGCCAGCAGGGTCTACGAGCAGTACTTC. Residues: CASSASRVYEQYF. This chain connects TRBV7-9 to TRBJ2-7; possibly TRBD1 for D (5 bases). Deletions cut 5 bases from V and 3 bases from J, with 11 bases between. The CDR3 totals 13 residues. Germline-derived CDR1 and CDR2 are SEHNR and FQNEAQ (reference sequence).

J is TRBJ2-7 and V is TRBV5-6; 7 nucleotides line up with TRBD2. CDR1 and CDR2 from the germline V gene are SGHDT and YYEEEE. There are 15 residues in the CDR3. V shed 3 bases, J shed 2 bases, and the junction held 8 bases outside the gene matches. For the CDR3, the DNA is TGTGCCAGCAGCTCCCGAGTAGCGGGCCCCTACGAGCAGTACTTC. Translated: CASSSRVAGPYEQYF.

V gene TRBV9 combines with J gene TRBJ1-6, with TRBD1 as a possible D gene (5 bases). The CDR3 has 16 residues. The germline V gene encodes CDR1 SGDLS and CDR2 YYNGEE. Trimming removed 4 bases from V and 0 bases from J, with 11 bases in between. CDR3 amino acids: CASSHSRGSYNSPLHF. CDR3 DNA: TGTGCCAGCAGCCACTCAAGGGGCTCCTATAATTCACCCCTCCACTTT.

This chain joins TRBV18 and TRBJ2-7; TRBD2 matches at 8 bases. Trimming cost V 3 bases and J 0 bases; bases outside gene matches: 1. There are 14 residues in the CDR3. From germline, CDR1 is KGHSH and CDR2 LQKENI. This chain's CDR3 is CASSPSGGSYEQYF. The CDR3 DNA reads TGTGCCAGCTCACCGAGCGGGGGCTCCTACGAGCAGTACTTC. The variable domain in full, completed from reference TRBV18 and TRBJ2-7, reads NAGVMQNPRHLVRRRGQEARLRCSPMKGHSHVYWYRQLPEEGLKFMVYLQKENIIDESGMPKERFSAEFPKEGPSILRIQQVVRGDSAAYFCASSPSGGSYEQYFGPGTRLTVT.

Only one count was recorded for this clone. V is TRBV24-1 and J is TRBJ2-2, with D perhaps TRBD1 (6 bases). Trimming cost V 7 bases and J 6 bases, with 11 bases left between them. From germline, CDR1 is KGHDR and CDR2 SFDVKD. The CDR3 is made up of 13 amino acids. CDR3 region: CATRGAGSGELFF. The CDR3 DNA reads TGTGCCACCAGGGGGGCAGGGTCCGGGGAGCTGTTTTTT.

The chain carries TRBV18 and TRBJ1-6; 8 bases match TRBD1. J lost 10 bases, V lost 2 bases, and 7 bases had no gene match. The CDR3 length is 15 residues. CDR1 KGHSH and CDR2 LQKENI come from the germline V gene. The CDR3 coding sequence is TGTGCCAGCTCACCAAACCCAGGGGGCAACTCACCCCTCCACTTT. Protein sequence: CASSPNPGGNSPLHF.

The chain couples TRBV11-3 to TRBJ2-2, with D maybe TRBD2 (6 bases). The V gene's germline CDR1 is SGHNT and CDR2 YENEEA. V lost 1 base and J lost 0, with 12 bases in between. The CDR3 is made up of 17 amino acids. The CDR3 region is CASSLGSQRANTGELFF. The CDR3 DNA follows: TGTGCCAGCAGCTTAGGATCGCAGCGGGCGAACACCGGGGAGCTGTTTTTT.

The CDR3 is CASSPGGAYEQYF. CDR3 DNA sequence: TGTGCCAGCAGCCCGGGGGGGGCCTACGAGCAGTACTTC. This chain joins TRBV5-4 and TRBJ2-7; TRBD2 agrees at 8 bases. CDR3 length: 13 residues. Germline assignment: CDR1 SGHNT and CDR2 YYREEE (reference sequence). Unmatched junction bases numbered 2, after V lost 4 bases and J lost 2 bases.

The V gene is TRBV4-3, the J gene TRBJ2-1, with 9 bases aligning to TRBD2. The CDR3 has 16 residues. With 0 bases clipped from V and 8 bases from J, the junction kept 8 bases outside the gene matches. CDR1 is LGHNA and CDR2 is YSLEER in the germline V gene. The CDR3 region is CASSQESSGKGDEQFF. The CDR3, as DNA: TGCGCCAGCAGCCAAGAGTCTAGCGGGAAGGGGGATGAGCAGTTCTTC.

V is TRBV9 and J is TRBJ1-2; weak D call: TRBD1 (5 bases). Germline V gene lookup returns CDR1 SGDLS and CDR2 YYNGEE. The V gene lost 4 bases and the J gene lost 1 base, with 20 bases spanning the gap. This CDR3 has 17 residues. CDR3 in amino acids: CASSPRAQGPINYGYTF. In DNA, the CDR3 is TGTGCCAGCAGCCCTAGAGCCCAGGGCCCTATTAACTATGGCTACACCTTC. The full variable domain, its missing parts supplied by reference TRBV9 and TRBJ1-2, is DSGVTQTPKHLITATGQRVTLRCSPRSGDLSVYWYQQSLDQGLQFLIQYYNGEERAKGNILERFSAQQFPDLHSELNLSSLELGDSALYFCASSPRAQGPINYGYTFGSGTRLTVV.

This clone was recorded once. The rearrangement joins TRBV15 to TRBJ2-6; D not certain. Germline-derived CDR1 and CDR2 are LNHNV and YYDKDF (reference sequence). The CDR3 has 15 residues. The germline V and J ends were trimmed by 4 bases and 0 bases, with 7 bases remaining between them. CDR3 bases: TGTGCCACCAGCACAGGCCGCTCTGGGGCCAACGTCCTGACTTTC. Its protein is CATSTGRSGANVLTF.